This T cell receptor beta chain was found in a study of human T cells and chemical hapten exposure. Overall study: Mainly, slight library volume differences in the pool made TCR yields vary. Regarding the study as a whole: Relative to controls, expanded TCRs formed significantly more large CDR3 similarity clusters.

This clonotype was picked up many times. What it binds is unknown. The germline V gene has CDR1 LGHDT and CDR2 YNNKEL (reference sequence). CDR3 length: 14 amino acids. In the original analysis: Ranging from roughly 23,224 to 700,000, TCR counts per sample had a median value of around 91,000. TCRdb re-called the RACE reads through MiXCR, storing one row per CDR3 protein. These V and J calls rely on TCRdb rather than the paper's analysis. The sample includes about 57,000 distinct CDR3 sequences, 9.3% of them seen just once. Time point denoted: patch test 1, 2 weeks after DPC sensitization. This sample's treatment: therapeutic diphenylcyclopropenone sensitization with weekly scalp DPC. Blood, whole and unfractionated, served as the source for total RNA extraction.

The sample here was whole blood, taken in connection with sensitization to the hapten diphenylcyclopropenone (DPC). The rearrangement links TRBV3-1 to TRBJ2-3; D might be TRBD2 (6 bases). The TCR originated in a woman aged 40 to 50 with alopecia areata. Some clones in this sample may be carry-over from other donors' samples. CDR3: CDEEGLGNTDTQYF. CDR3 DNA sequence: TGTGACGAGGAGGGACTGGGTAACACAGATACGCAGTATTTT.